Sequencing of this T cell receptor beta chain was carried out in a study of neoadjuvant nivolumab and ipilimumab in lung cancer. Comment on this clone: The antigen remains unidentified.

Using immunoSEQ multiplex PCR, the repertoire was profiled, and TCRdb retains in-frame clones only, with some absent. The sample lists 15,000 to 20,000 clones, about 77% occurring once. CDR3 length: 13 amino acids. Trimming left V 0 bases short and J 8 bases short, with 8 bases between. Germline values: CDR1 SGHDN, CDR2 FVKESK. Notes on the study in general: Compared with tumor-adjacent uninvolved lung, resected tumors showed greater richness and clonality.

This chain connects TRBV14 to TRBJ2-1; tentatively, D is TRBD2 (5 bases). The sample in question was tumor tissue, obtained after neoadjuvant nivolumab, alone or with ipilimumab, at or shortly before surgery. The source is an adult with non-small cell lung cancer. The DNA of the CDR3 is TGTGCCAGCAGCCAAGACGGCGGGTATGAGCAGTTCTTC. This translates into CASSQDGGYEQFF.